The 19 T cell receptor beta chains below come from one sample, sequenced in a study of T cell responses to AZD1222 COVID-19 vaccine. Sequenced by immunoSEQ multiplex PCR; TCRdb stores in-frame clones only, minus some. Of about 120,000 clones listed, 92% are singletons. Specimen: peripheral blood, collected 28 days after the second AZD1222 dose. The receptors here all came from an adult who received the AZD1222 COVID-19 vaccine.

The genes are TRBV18 and TRBJ1-2; D gene uncertain. There are 13 residues in the CDR3. V was pared by 5 bases and J by 4 bases, with 11 bases between. Germline-derived CDR1 and CDR2 are KGHSH and LQKENI. CDR3 coding DNA: TGTGCCAGCTCATCTGAGAGGCCCTATGGCTACACCTTC. Amino acids: CASSSERPYGYTF.

The chain employs TRBV10-3 and TRBJ2-7; D is undetermined. The CDR3 spans 12 residues. V was trimmed by 5 bases and J by 3 bases, leaving 8 bases between them. Germline assignment: CDR1 ENHRY and CDR2 SYGVKD. DNA for the CDR3: TGTGCCATCAGTTCAGGCCACTACGAGCAGTACTTC. Residues: CAISSGHYEQYF.

This clone was seen a handful of times. The chain combines TRBV3-1 (or the pseudogene TRBV3-2) with TRBJ2-5; 9 positions match TRBD1. The V gene's germline CDR1 is LGHDT and CDR2 YNNKEL (reference sequence). The CDR3 has 16 amino acids. V was clipped by 4 bases and J by 3 bases; unmatched bases: 9. DNA of the CDR3: TGTGCCAGCAGCCCGCTACAGGGGGCGGGTAAAGAGACCCAGTACTTC. Translated: CASSPLQGAGKETQYF.

The DNA for the CDR3 is TGTGCCAGCAGCGTAGATATAGGGAATCAGCCCCAGCATTTT. It codes for CASSVDIGNQPQHF. This chain connects TRBV9 to TRBJ1-5; D gene uncertain. The germline V and J ends were trimmed by 0 bases and 4 bases, with 8 bases remaining between them. From germline, CDR1 is SGDLS and CDR2 YYNGEE. The CDR3 runs to 14 residues.

This chain joins TRBV2 and TRBJ2-4, with D tentatively TRBD1 (5 bases). Trimming pared 6 bases from V and 0 bases from J, leaving 15 bases between. The germline CDR1 and CDR2 sequences are SNHLY and FYNNEI. The CDR3 is 16 amino acids. In DNA, the CDR3 is TGTGCCAGCAGGGACACGAATATTCTAGCCAAAAACATTCAGTACTTC. This translates into CASRDTNILAKNIQYF.

This clone was recorded once. The rearrangement links TRBV6-1 to TRBJ1-2; weak D call: TRBD1 (5 bases). The germline CDR1 and CDR2 sequences are MNHNS and SASEGT. The CDR3 sequence is 14 residues long. V shed 2 bases and J shed 3 bases, with 10 bases lying between them. CDR3 loop: CASSERGRDYGYTF. CDR3 bases: TGTGCCAGCAGTGAAAGGGGCAGGGACTATGGCTACACCTTC.

The genes are TRBV27 and TRBJ1-1; D is undetermined. Germline assignment: CDR1 MNHEY and CDR2 SMNVEV (reference sequence). The CDR3 consists of 14 residues. The V end was cut by 6 bases, the J end by 0 bases, with 11 bases between. CDR3 residues: CASSHITMNTEAFF. In DNA, the CDR3 is TGTGCCAGCAGCCATATTACAATGAACACTGAAGCTTTCTTT.

The rearrangement uses TRBV2 and TRBJ1-2, with TRBD1 matching 10 bases. This CDR3 is built from 13 residues. CDR1 is SNHLY and CDR2 is FYNNEI in the germline V gene. V shed 7 bases and J 8 bases; nucleotides not matched to a gene: 7. CDR3 residues: CASNGDRGEGYTF. The CDR3 region has the DNA TGTGCCAGCAATGGGGACAGGGGTGAGGGCTACACCTTC.

This chain links TRBV28 with TRBJ2-5; D not resolved. Trimming pared 6 bases from V and 2 bases from J, leaving 4 bases between. The CDR3 totals 11 residues. Germline-derived CDR1 and CDR2 are MDHEN and SYDVKM. The chain's CDR3 is CASRTQETQYF. For the CDR3, the DNA is TGTGCCAGCAGAACTCAAGAGACCCAGTACTTC.

The V gene is TRBV27, the J gene TRBJ1-1; D gene uncertain. Germline CDR1 reads MNHEY; CDR2 reads SMNVEV (reference sequence). V was shortened by 2 bases and J by 4 bases, with 8 bases between the two germline ends. CDR3 size: 13 residues. The DNA for the CDR3 is TGTGCCAGCAGTTTAAGCCTCAGCACTGAAGCTTTCTTT. Translation: CASSLSLSTEAFF.

The chain is built from TRBV28 and TRBJ1-1; unclear D gene. CDR1 and CDR2 (germline): MDHEN, SYDVKM. The germline V and J ends were trimmed by 3 bases and 4 bases, with 9 bases remaining between them. The CDR3 extends over 13 amino acids. The CDR3 DNA sequence: TGTGCCAGCAGTTTTGCCGAGAGCACTGAAGCTTTCTTT. It is translated as CASSFAESTEAFF.

V is TRBV2 and J is TRBJ2-5; D gene ambiguous. Germline V gives CDR1 SNHLY, CDR2 FYNNEI. V lost 2 bases and J lost 0, with 10 bases in between. The CDR3 is made up of 15 amino acids. CDR3 protein: CASSEIRPNQETQYF. CDR3 nucleotides: TGTGCCAGCAGTGAAATTCGACCTAACCAAGAGACCCAGTACTTC.

The chain uses TRBV7-2 and TRBJ1-1; D is undetermined. V lost 5 bases and J 0 bases, leaving 10 bases between the germline ends. Germline V gives CDR1 SGHTA, CDR2 FQGNSA. This CDR3 is built from 14 residues. Here the CDR3 reads CASSVDGLNTEAFF. The CDR3 nucleotides read TGTGCCAGCAGCGTCGACGGTTTGAACACTGAAGCTTTCTTT.

This sequence joins TRBV24-1 and TRBJ2-3; D is tentatively TRBD1 or TRBD2 (5 bases each). Trimming shortened V by 7 bases and J by 5 bases, and 24 bases separated the two germline ends. Germline CDR1 KGHDR, CDR2 SFDVKD. CDR3 length: 17 residues. The CDR3 loop reads CATSHPGTLFSRDTQYF. CDR3 coding DNA: TGTGCCACCAGCCACCCCGGGACCTTATTTTCTCGAGATACGCAGTATTTT.

The V call is TRBV4-1, the J call TRBJ2-3; TRBD2 aligns across 12 bases. Germline V CDR1 and CDR2: MGHRA, YSYEKL. V lost 0 bases to trimming and J lost 2 bases; unmatched junction nucleotides: 12. CDR3 size: 20 residues. The CDR3 protein is CASSQDRVGLAGGLTDTQYF. The CDR3 nucleotides are TGCGCCAGCAGCCAAGATCGGGTTGGGCTAGCGGGAGGGCTCACAGATACGCAGTATTTT.

The chain joins TRBV6-6 to TRBJ1-5, with D perhaps TRBD1 (6 bases). In germline, CDR1 is MNHNY, CDR2 SVGAGI (reference sequence). There are 16 residues in the CDR3. Trimming removed 3 bases from V and 2 bases from J, with 14 bases in between. CDR3: CASSYWGAVGNQPQHF. Here the CDR3 DNA reads TGTGCCAGCAGTTATTGGGGGGCAGTTGGCAATCAGCCCCAGCATTTT.

This clone came up once. The chain couples TRBV19 to TRBJ1-2, with 9 bases fitting TRBD1. The CDR3 has 15 amino acids. From germline, CDR1 is LNHDA and CDR2 SQIVND (reference sequence). V lost 6 bases to trimming and J lost 3 bases; unmatched junction nucleotides: 8. CDR3 region: CASRRTGDDDYGYTF. CDR3 nucleotide sequence: TGTGCCAGTAGGCGGACAGGGGATGACGACTATGGCTACACCTTC.

The rearrangement uses TRBV18 and TRBJ1-5; 8 nucleotides agree with TRBD1. J was trimmed by 3 bases and V by 5 bases; bases with no gene match: 15. The CDR3 has 18 residues. CDR1 is KGHSH, CDR2 LQKENI, per germline. As DNA, the CDR3 is TGTGCCAGCTCATCACAGCAGGGGGCATCGGGTTACAATCAGCCCCAGCATTTT. This gives the protein CASSSQQGASGYNQPQHF.

This clone was detected once. The chain carries TRBV19 and TRBJ1-4; D is undetermined. With 6 bases removed from V and 8 bases from J, the gap between germline ends came to 16 bases. Germline V gene data show CDR1 as LNHDA and CDR2 as SQIVND (reference sequence). This CDR3 has 14 amino acids. CDR3 in DNA: TGTGCCAGTAGGCTATCGGACCGAGGGGAAAAACTGTTTTTT. Protein: CASRLSDRGEKLFF. Using reference TRBV19 and TRBJ1-4 for the parts outside the CDR3, the full variable domain is DGGITQSPKYLFRKEGQNVTLSCEQNLNHDAMYWYRQDPGQGLRLIYYSQIVNDFQKGDIAEGYSVSREKKESFPLTVTSAQKNPTAFYLCASRLSDRGEKLFFGSGTQLSVL.